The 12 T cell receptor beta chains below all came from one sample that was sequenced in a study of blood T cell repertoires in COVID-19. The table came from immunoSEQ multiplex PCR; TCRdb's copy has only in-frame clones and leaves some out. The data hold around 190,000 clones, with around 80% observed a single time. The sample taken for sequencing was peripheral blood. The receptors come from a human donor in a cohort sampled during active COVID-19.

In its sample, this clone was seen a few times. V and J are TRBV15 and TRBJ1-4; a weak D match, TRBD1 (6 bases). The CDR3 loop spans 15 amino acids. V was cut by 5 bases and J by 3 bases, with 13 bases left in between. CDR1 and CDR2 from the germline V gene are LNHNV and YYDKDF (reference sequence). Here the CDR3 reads CATSEQGHANEKLFF. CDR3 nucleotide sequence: TGTGCCACCAGCGAGCAGGGGCATGCTAATGAAAAACTGTTTTTT.

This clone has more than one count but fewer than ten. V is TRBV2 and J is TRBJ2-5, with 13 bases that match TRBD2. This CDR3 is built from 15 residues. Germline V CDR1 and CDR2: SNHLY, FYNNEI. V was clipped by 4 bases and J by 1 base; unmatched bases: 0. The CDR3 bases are TGTGCCAGCAGTGGGACTAGCGGGAGCCAAGAGACCCAGTACTTC. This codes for CASSGTSGSQETQYF.

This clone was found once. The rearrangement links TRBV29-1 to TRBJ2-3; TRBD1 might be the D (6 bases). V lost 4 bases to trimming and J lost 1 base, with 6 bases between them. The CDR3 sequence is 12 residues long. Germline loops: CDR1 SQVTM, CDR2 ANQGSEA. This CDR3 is CSVGGRTDTQYF. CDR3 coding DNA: TGCAGCGTTGGGGGGCGCACAGATACGCAGTATTTT.

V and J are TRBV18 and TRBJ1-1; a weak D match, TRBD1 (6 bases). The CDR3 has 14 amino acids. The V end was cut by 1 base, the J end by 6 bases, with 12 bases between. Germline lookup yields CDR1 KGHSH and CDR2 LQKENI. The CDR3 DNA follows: TGTGCCAGCTCACCACTGGACAGAGGGGCTGAAGCTTTCTTT. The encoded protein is CASSPLDRGAEAFF.

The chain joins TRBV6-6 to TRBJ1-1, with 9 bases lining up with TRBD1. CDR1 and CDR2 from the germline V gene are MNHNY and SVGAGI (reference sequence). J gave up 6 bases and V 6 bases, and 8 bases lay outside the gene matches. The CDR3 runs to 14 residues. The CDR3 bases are TGTGCCAGCAGCTCACCGGGACAGGGTCCTGAAGCTTTCTTT. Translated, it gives CASSSPGQGPEAFF.

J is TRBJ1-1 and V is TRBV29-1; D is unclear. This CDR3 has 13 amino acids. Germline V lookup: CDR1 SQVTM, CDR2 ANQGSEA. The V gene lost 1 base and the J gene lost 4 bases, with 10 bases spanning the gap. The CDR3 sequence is CSVEATPGTEAFF. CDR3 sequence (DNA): TGCAGCGTTGAAGCGACCCCGGGCACTGAAGCTTTCTTT.

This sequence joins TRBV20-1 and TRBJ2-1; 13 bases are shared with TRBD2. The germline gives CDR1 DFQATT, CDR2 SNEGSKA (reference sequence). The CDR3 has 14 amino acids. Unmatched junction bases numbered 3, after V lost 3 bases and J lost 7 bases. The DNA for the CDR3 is TGCAGTGCTAGTAGGACTAGCGGGAGAAATGAGCAGTTCTTC. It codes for CSASRTSGRNEQFF.

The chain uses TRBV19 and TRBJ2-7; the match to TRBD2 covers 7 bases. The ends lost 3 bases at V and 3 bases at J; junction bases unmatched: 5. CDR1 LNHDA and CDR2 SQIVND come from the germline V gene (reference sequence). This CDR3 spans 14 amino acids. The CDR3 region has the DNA TGTGCCAGTAGTATGTCTAGCGGCAACTACGAGCAGTACTTC. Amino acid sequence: CASSMSSGNYEQYF.

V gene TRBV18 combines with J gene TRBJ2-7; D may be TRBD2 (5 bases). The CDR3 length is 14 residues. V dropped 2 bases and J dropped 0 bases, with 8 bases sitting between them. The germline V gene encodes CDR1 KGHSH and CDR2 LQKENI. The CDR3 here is CASSPAGNSYEQYF. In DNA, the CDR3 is TGTGCCAGCTCACCAGCCGGGAACTCCTACGAGCAGTACTTC.

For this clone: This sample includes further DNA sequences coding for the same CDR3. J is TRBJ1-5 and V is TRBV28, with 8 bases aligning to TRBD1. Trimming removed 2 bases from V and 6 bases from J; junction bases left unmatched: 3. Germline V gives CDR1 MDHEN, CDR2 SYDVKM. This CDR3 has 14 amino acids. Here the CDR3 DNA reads TGTGCCAGCAGTTTAGGACAGGGAGGTCAGCCCCAGCATTTT. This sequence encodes CASSLGQGGQPQHF.

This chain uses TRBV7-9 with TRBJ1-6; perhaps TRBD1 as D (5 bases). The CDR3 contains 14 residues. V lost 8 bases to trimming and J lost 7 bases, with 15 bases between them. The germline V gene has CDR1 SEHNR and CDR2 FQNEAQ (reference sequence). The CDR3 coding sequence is TGTGCCAGCTCGAGCTCGGACACAAATTCACCCCTCCACTTT. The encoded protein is CASSSSDTNSPLHF.

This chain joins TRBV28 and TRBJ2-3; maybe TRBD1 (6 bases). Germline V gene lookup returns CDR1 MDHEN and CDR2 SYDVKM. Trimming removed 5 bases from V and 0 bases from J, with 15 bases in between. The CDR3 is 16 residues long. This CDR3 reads CASSIVTGTSTDTQYF. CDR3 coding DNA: TGTGCCAGCAGTATCGTTACAGGGACCAGCACAGATACGCAGTATTTT.